A single sample is the source of the 2 T cell receptor beta chains below, sequenced in a study of cytomegalovirus exposure and HLA in healthy donors. A multiplex PCR was run with 60 Vbeta primers and 13 Jbeta primers. The protocol was immunoSEQ multiplex PCR, while the TCRdb copy is restricted to in-frame clones and leaves out a portion. The table has some 170,000 clones, around three quarters seen once. Source material: PBMCs. These receptors came from a young woman in good health and CMV-seronegative.

The V and J genes are TRBV30 and TRBJ1-5, with a weak D call TRBD1 (6 bases). Germline V gives CDR1 GTSNPN, CDR2 SVGIG (reference sequence). V lost 2 bases and J 4 bases, leaving 15 bases between the germline ends. CDR3 length: 15 amino acids. The CDR3 sequence: CAWSRDTEWNQPQHF. The CDR3 coding sequence is TGTGCCTGGAGTCGGGACACGGAGTGGAATCAGCCCCAGCATTTT.

This clone was seen only once. The DNA of the CDR3 is TGTGCCAGCCCCCAGGGGGAAGGCAATCAGCCCCAGCATTTT. This gives the protein CASPQGEGNQPQHF. The chain is built from TRBV28 and TRBJ1-5; 7 nucleotides align to TRBD1. V gave up 8 bases and J gave up 2 bases; unmatched junction bases: 6. The CDR3 covers 14 residues. Germline V lookup: CDR1 MDHEN, CDR2 SYDVKM. The whole variable domain, remainder taken from reference TRBV28 and TRBJ1-5, is DVKVTQSSRYLVKRTGEKVFLECVQDMDHENMFWYRQDPGLGLRLIYFSYDVKMKEKGDIPEGYSVSREKKERFSLILESASTNQTSMYLCASPQGEGNQPQHFGDGTRLSIL.